This T cell receptor beta chain originates from a study of blood T cell repertoires in COVID-19. V was clipped by 6 bases and J by 4 bases; unmatched bases: 8. The CDR3 is 14 residues long. The germline CDR1 and CDR2 sequences are DFQATT and SNEGSKA (reference sequence). Libraries were prepared by immunoSEQ multiplex PCR; TCRdb keeps only in-frame clonotypes and omits some of them. This sample has about 240,000 clones; roughly 80% occur once, and the top ten carry around 12%. The sample comprised peripheral blood. The chain recombines TRBV20-1 with TRBJ2-3, with 9 bases matching TRBD2. The clonotype comes from a woman aged 55-75 years with active or convalescent COVID-19. CDR3 loop: CSASGSGGADTQYF. The CDR3 nucleotides are TGCAGTGCGAGTGGTAGCGGGGGTGCAGATACGCAGTATTTT.